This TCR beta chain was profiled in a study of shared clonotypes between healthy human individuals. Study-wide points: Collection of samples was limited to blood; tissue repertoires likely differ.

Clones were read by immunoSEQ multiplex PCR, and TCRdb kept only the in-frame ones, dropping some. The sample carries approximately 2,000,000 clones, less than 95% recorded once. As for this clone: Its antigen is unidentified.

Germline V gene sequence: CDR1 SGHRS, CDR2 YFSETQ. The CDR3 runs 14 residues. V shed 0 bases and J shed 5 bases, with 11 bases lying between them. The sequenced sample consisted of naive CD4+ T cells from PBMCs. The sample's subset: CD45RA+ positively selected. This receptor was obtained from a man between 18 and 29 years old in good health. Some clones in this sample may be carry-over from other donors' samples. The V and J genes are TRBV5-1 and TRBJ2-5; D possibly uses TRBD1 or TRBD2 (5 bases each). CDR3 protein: CASSLGGSSETQYF. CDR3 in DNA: TGCGCCAGCAGCTTGGGGGGGAGTTCGGAGACCCAGTACTTC.